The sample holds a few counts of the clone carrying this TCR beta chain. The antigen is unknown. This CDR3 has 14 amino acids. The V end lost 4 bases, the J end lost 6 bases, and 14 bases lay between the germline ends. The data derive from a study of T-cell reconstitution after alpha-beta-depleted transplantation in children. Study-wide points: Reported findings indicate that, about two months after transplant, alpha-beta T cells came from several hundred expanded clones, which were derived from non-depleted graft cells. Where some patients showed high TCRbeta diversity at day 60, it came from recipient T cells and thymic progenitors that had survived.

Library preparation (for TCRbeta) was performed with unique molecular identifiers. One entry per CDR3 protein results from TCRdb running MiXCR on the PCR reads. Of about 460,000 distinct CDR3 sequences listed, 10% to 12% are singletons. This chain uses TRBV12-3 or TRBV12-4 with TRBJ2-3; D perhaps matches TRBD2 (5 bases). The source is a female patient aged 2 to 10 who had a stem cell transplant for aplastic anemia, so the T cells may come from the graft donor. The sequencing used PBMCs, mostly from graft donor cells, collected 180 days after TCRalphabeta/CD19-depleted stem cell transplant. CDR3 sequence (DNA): TGTGCCAGCAGTTGGGCTAGCCCAATGGATACGCAGTATTTT. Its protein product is CASSWASPMDTQYF.